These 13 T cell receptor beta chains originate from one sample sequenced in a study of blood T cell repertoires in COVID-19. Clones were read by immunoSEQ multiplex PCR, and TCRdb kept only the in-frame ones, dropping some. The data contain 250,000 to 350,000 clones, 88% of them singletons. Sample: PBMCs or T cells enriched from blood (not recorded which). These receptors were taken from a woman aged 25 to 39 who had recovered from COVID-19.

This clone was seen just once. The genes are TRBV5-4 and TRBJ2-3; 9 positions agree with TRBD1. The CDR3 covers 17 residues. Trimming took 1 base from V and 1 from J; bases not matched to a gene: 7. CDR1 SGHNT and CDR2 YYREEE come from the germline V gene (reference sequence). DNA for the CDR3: TGTGCCAGCAGCTTGTTAACAGGGGGCGGGGGCACAGATACGCAGTATTTT. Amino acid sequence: CASSLLTGGGGTDTQYF.

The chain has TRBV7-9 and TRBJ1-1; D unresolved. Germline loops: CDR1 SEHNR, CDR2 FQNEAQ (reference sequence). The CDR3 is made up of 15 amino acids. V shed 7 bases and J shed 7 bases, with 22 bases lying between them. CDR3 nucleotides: TGTGCCAGCACCTCCGGGATTTTACGGAACCTTGAAGCTTTCTTT. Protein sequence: CASTSGILRNLEAFF. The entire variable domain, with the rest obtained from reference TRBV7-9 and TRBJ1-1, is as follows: DTGVSQNPRHKITKRGQNVTFRCDPISEHNRLYWYRQTLGQGPEFLTYFQNEAQLEKSRLLSDRFSAERPKGSFSTLEIQRTEQGDSAMYLCASTSGILRNLEAFFGQGTRLTVV.

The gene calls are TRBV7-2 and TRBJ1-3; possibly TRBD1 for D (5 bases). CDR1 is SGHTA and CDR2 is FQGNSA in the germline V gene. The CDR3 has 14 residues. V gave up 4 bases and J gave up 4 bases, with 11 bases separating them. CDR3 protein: CASSSMGQGNTIYF. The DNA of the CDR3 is TGTGCCAGCAGCTCCATGGGGCAAGGAAACACCATATATTTT.

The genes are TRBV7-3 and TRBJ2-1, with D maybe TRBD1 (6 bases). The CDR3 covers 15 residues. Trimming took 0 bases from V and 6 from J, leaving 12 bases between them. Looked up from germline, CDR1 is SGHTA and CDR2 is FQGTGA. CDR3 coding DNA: TGTGCCAGCAGCTTAACCAGGGGAAGTTTCAATGAGCAGTTCTTC. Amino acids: CASSLTRGSFNEQFF. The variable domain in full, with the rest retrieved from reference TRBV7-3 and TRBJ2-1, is GAGVSQTPSNKVTEKGKYVELRCDPISGHTALYWYRQSLGQGPEFLIYFQGTGAADDSGLPNDRFFAVRPEGSVSTLKIQRTERGDSAVYLCASSLTRGSFNEQFFGPGTRLTVL.

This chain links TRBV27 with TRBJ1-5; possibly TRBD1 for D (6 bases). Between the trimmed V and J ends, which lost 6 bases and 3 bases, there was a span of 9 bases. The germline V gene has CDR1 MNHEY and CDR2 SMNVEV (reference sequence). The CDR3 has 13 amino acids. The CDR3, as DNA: TGTGCCAGCAGGGGACAACTCAATCAGCCCCAGCATTTT. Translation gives CASRGQLNQPQHF.

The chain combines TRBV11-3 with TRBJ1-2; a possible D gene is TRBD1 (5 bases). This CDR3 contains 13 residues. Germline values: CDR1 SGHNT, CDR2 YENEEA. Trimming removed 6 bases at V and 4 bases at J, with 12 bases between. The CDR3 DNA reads TGTGCCAGCAGTTCGACAGCTCTCTATGGCTACACCTTC. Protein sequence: CASSSTALYGYTF.

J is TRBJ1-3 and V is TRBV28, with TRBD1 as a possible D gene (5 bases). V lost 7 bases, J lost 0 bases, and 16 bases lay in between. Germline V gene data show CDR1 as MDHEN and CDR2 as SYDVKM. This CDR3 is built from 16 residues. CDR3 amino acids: CASIKRRTFSGNTIYF. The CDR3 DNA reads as TGTGCCAGCATCAAGAGGCGGACATTCTCTGGAAACACCATATATTTT.

The CDR3 DNA is TGTGCCAGCAGCGAAGACAGGGCAGGTGAAAAACTGTTTTTT. This encodes CASSEDRAGEKLFF. This sequence joins TRBV9 and TRBJ1-4; 7 bases are a match to TRBD1. Germline-derived CDR1 and CDR2 are SGDLS and YYNGEE. V dropped 3 bases and J dropped 7; count of bases not matched to a gene: 6. This CDR3 has 14 amino acids. Supplemented by reference TRBV9 and TRBJ1-4, the full variable domain reads DSGVTQTPKHLITATGQRVTLRCSPRSGDLSVYWYQQSLDQGLQFLIQYYNGEERAKGNILERFSAQQFPDLHSELNLSSLELGDSALYFCASSEDRAGEKLFFGSGTQLSVL.

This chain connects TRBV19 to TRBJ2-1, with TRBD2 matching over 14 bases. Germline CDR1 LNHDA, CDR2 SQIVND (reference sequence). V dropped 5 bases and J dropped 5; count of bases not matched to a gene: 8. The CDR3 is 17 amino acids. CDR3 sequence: CASSAGTSGRVDNEQFF. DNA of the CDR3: TGTGCCAGTAGTGCCGGGACTAGCGGGAGAGTTGACAATGAGCAGTTCTTC.

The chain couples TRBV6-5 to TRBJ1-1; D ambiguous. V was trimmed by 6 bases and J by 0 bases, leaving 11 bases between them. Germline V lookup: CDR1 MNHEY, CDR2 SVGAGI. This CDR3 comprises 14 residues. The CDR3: CASSRGLLNTEAFF. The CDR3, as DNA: TGTGCCAGCAGCCGAGGACTTCTGAACACTGAAGCTTTCTTT.

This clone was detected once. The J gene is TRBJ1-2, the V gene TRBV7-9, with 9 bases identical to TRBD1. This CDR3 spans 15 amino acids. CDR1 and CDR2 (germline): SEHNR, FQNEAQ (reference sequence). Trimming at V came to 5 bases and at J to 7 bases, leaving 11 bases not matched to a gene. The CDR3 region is CASSIRDRVLSGYTF. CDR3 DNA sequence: TGTGCCAGCAGCATCCGGGACAGGGTTTTATCTGGCTACACCTTC.

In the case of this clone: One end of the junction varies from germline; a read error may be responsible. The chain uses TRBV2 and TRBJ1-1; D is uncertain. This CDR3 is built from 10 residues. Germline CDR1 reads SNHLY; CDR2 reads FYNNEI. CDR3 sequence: CASSDLWHLF. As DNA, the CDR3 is TGTGCCAGCAGTGATCTGTGGCACCTCTTT. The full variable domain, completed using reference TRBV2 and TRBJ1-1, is EPEVTQTPSHQVTQMGQEVILRCVPISNHLYFYWYRQILGQKVEFLVSFYNNEISEKSEIFDDQFSVERPDGSNFTLKIRSTKLEDSAMYFCASSDLWHLFGQGTRLTVV.

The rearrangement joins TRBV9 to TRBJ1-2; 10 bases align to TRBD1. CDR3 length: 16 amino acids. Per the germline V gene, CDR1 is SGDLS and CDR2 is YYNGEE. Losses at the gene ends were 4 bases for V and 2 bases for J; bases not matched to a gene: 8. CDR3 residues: CASSWSGQGKNYGYTF. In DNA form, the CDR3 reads TGTGCCAGCAGCTGGTCGGGACAGGGGAAAAACTATGGCTACACCTTC.